A few counts support the clone carrying this T cell receptor beta chain. This CDR3 comprises 16 residues. CDR1 is SGHVS, CDR2 FQNEAQ, per germline. The V and J ends lost 2 bases and 7 bases respectively, with 18 bases between them. These data belong to a study of T cells after yellow fever vaccination. A universal primer site and UMIs were added as TCR cDNA was made by 5'RACE template switching. TCRdb reprocessed the 5' RACE reads via MiXCR and lists one record per CDR3 protein. The data hold over 150,000 distinct CDR3 sequences, with around 7.2% observed a single time. Sequences were derived from CD4+ T cells sorted from PBMCs, sampled 5 to 6 days after the first yellow fever vaccination. This clonotype was obtained from a man aged 18 to 35 who received the YFV17D yellow fever vaccine. The chain employs TRBV7-8 and TRBJ2-1, with D perhaps TRBD1 (6 bases). CDR3 sequence: CASSLWGTRDRNEQFF. CDR3 DNA sequence: TGTGCCAGCAGCTTATGGGGGACAAGGGATAGGAATGAGCAGTTCTTC.